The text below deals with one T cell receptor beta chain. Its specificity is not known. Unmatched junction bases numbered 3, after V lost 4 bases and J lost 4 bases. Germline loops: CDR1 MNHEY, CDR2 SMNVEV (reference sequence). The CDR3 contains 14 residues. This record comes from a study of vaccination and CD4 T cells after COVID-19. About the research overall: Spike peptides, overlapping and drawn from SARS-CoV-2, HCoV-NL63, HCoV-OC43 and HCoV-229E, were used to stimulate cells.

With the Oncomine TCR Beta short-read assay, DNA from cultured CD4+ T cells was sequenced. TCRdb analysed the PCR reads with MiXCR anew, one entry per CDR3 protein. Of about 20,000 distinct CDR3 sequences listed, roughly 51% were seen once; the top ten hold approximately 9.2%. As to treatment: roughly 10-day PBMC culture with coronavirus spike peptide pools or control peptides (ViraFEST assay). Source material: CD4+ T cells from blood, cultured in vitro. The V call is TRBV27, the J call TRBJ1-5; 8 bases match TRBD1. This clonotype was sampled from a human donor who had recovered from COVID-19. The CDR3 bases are TGTGCCAGCAGTTCCGGGACAGGTAATCAGCCCCAGCATTTT. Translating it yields CASSSGTGNQPQHF.